This is a list of T cell receptor beta chains from one sample in a study of beta chain features in type 1 diabetes. TCRdb keeps only in-frame clones here, not all; method: immunoSEQ multiplex PCR. Seen here are fewer than 30,000 clones, roughly two thirds observed once, and the top ten hold approximately 2%. The specimen was Tregs from blood. The receptor source for this set is a woman in her thirties or forties in good health. Both conserved end residues are part of each CDR3. D genes are given only for firm matches. The listing skips clone size in some rows; elsewhere it reads once, few, many or a size class.

J	size	V	D	CDR3	DNA
TRBJ2-5	-	TRBV5-1	-	CASNGDNEETQYF	TGCGCCAGCAATGGGGACAATGAAGAGACCCAGTACTTC
TRBJ1-2	-	TRBV2	TRBD1	CASSTTGGYGYTF	TGTGCCAGCAGTACGACAGGGGGCTATGGCTACACCTTC
TRBJ1-1	-	TRBV6-5	TRBD1	CASSFWGTGLGTEAFF	TGTGCCAGCAGTTTTTGGGGGACAGGACTAGGGACTGAAGCTTTCTTT
TRBJ1-2	-	TRBV19	-	CASRLGDGYTF	TGTGCCAGTAGGTTAGGGGATGGCTACACCTTC
TRBJ1-1	-	TRBV5-4	-	CASSPTITTNTEAFF	TGTGCCAGCAGCCCGACTATCACCACGAACACTGAAGCTTTCTTT
TRBJ2-1	-	TRBV19	TRBD2	CASRGDRRGGKNEQFF	TGTGCCAGTAGAGGGGATAGGCGGGGGGGCAAAAATGAGCAGTTCTTC
TRBJ2-5	few	TRBV5-1	TRBD2	CASRQFGVTSGGRETQYF	TGCGCCAGCAGACAATTCGGTGTTACTAGCGGGGGCCGAGAGACCCAGTACTTC
TRBJ1-2	-	TRBV6-5	TRBD1	CASSYRRTGDYGYTF	TGTGCCAGCAGTTACCGCAGGACAGGGGACTATGGCTACACCTTC
TRBJ2-1	-	TRBV9	-	CASSVGPGNEQFF	TGTGCCAGCAGCGTTGGCCCGGGGAATGAGCAGTTCTTC
TRBJ2-7	-	TRBV7-8	TRBD1	CASSLMGQGAYEQYF	TGTGCCAGCAGCCTTATGGGGCAGGGGGCGTACGAGCAGTACTTC
TRBJ1-1	-	TRBV6-5	-	CASTRDPSTEAFF	TGTGCCAGCACCAGGGATCCGTCCACTGAAGCTTTCTTT
TRBJ2-1	-	TRBV4-2	TRBD2	CASSQGSWGGVRNEQFF	TGTGCCAGCAGCCAAGGGTCGTGGGGGGGAGTACGCAATGAGCAGTTCTTC
TRBJ2-5	once	TRBV6-6	-	CASSRGTQETQYF	TGTGCCAGCAGCCGAGGCACTCAAGAGACCCAGTACTTC
TRBJ2-7	-	TRBV2	-	CASRLQGGYEQYF	TGTGCCAGCAGGTTGCAGGGGGGCTACGAGCAGTACTTC
TRBJ1-5	once	TRBV19	-	CASRNRGRMSQPQHF	TGTGCCAGTAGAAATCGGGGGAGAATGAGTCAGCCCCAGCATTTT
TRBJ2-1	-	TRBV5-1	-	CASSWMIPPGNEQFF	TGCGCCAGCAGCTGGATGATCCCCCCGGGGAATGAGCAATTCTTC
TRBJ2-1	-	TRBV7-2	TRBD2	CASSFPGLAGRNEQFF	TGTGCCAGCAGCTTCCCGGGACTAGCGGGGAGAAATGAGCAGTTCTTC
TRBJ2-3	-	TRBV29-1	TRBD1	CSGASRDRVTDTQYF	TGCAGCGGAGCATCCCGGGACAGGGTCACAGATACGCAGTATTTT
TRBJ1-2	-	TRBV23-1	-	CASSLSGLSGSGYTF	TGCGCCAGCAGTCTGAGTGGACTTTCGGGGAGTGGCTACACCTTC
TRBJ2-7	-	TRBV7-2	-	CASSFSSGQGYEQYF	TGTGCCAGCAGCTTCTCGTCAGGTCAAGGCTACGAGCAGTACTTC